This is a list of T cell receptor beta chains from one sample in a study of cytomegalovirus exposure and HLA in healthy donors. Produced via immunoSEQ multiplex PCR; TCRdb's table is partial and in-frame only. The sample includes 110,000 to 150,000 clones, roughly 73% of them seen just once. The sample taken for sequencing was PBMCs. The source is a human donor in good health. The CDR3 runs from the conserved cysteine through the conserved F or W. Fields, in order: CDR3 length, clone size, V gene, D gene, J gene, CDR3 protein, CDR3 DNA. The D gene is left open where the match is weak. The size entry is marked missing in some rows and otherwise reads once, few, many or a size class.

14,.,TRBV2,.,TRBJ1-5,CASSDSGIGAPQHF,TGTGCCAGCAGTGACTCTGGGATTGGGGCGCCCCAGCATTTT
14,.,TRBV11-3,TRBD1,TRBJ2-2,CASSLRQGLGELFF,TGTGCCAGCAGCCTTCGACAGGGCCTCGGGGAGCTGTTTTTT
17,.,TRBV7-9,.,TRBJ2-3,CASSLAWNEGPTGTQYF,TGTGCCAGCAGCTTAGCCTGGAACGAAGGCCCCACAGGTACGCAGTATTTT
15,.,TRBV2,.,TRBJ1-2,CASSRQLGSNYGYTF,TGTGCCAGCAGCCGACAGCTCGGGTCTAACTATGGCTACACCTTC
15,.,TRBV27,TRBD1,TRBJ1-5,CASSLYGTGNQPQHF,TGTGCCAGCAGTTTATATGGGACAGGGAATCAGCCCCAGCATTTT
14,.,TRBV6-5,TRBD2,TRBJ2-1,CASTPGLAGGQQFF,TGTGCCAGCACCCCGGGACTAGCGGGGGGGCAGCAGTTCTTC
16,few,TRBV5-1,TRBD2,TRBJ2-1,CASKTTSGGGYNEQFF,TGCGCCAGCAAGACAACTAGCGGGGGGGGGTACAATGAGCAGTTCTTC
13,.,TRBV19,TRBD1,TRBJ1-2,CASSITGGLGYTF,TGTGCCAGTAGTATTACAGGGGGACTAGGCTACACCTTC
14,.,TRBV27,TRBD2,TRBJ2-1,CASQLAGGLNEQFF,TGTGCCAGCCAACTAGCGGGGGGGCTCAATGAGCAGTTCTTC
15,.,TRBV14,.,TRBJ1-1,CASSAPGIVDDEAFF,TGTGCCAGCAGCGCTCCAGGGATCGTGGATGATGAAGCTTTCTTT
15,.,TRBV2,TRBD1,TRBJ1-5,CASSAGGGQHQPQHF,TGTGCCAGCAGCGCCGGGGGGGGACAGCATCAGCCCCAGCATTTT
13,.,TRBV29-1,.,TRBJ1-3,CSVGGRSGNTIYF,TGCAGCGTTGGGGGCCGCTCTGGAAACACCATATATTTT
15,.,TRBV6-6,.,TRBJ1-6,CALWGESSYNSPLHF,TGTGCCCTATGGGGGGAGAGCTCCTATAATTCACCCCTCCACTTT
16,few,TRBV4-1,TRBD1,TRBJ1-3,CASSRELTGRGNTIYF,TGCGCCAGCAGCCGCGAACTGACAGGGAGGGGAAACACCATATATTTT
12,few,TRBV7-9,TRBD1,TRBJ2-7,CASSPGTGDLYF,TGTGCCAGCAGCCCCGGGACAGGGGATTTGTACTTC
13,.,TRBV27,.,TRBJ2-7,CASSFMPSMKQYF,TGTGCCAGCAGTTTTATGCCCTCTATGAAGCAGTACTTC
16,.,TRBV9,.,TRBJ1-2,CASSTTPGHTNYGYTF,TGTGCCAGCAGCACCACTCCGGGACATACTAACTATGGCTACACCTTC
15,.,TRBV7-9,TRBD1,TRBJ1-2,CASSSPGQINYGYTF,TGTGCCAGCAGCTCTCCGGGACAGATTAACTATGGCTACACCTTC
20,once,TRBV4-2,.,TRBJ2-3,CASSQSDLGWGTDSTDTQYF,TGTGCCAGCAGCCAGTCGGATCTGGGGTGGGGGACTGATAGCACAGATACGCAGTATTTT
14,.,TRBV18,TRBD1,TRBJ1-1,CASSWDSMNTEAFF,TGTGCCAGCTCATGGGACAGCATGAACACTGAAGCTTTCTTT
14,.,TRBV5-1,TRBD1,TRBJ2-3,CASNRGSSTDTQYF,TGCGCCAGCAACAGGGGAAGTAGCACAGATACGCAGTATTTT
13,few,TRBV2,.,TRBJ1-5,CASTSRGNQPQHF,TGTGCCAGCACCTCGCGAGGGAATCAGCCCCAGCATTTT
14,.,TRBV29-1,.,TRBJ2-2,CSVLRGGAHRELFF,TGCAGCGTTCTCCGAGGCGGGGCCCACAGGGAGCTGTTTTTT
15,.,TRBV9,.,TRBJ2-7,CASSVGASSSYEQYF,TGTGCCAGCAGCGTAGGGGCTTCTTCCTCCTACGAGCAGTACTTC